This TCR beta chain is drawn from a study of blood T cell repertoires in COVID-19. The overall study: Spain, Italy and the United States supplied samples that represented acute and convalescent COVID-19. Nucleic acid was either cDNA or gDNA, and it came from T cells, B-cell-depleted T cells, or PBMCs.

V trimming: 3 bases; J trimming: 5 bases; junction bases outside the gene matches: 3. The germline gives CDR1 SGHTA, CDR2 FQGTGA. The CDR3 is made up of 14 amino acids. Original data processing: Researchers report that nucleated cell counts were estimated from reference gene primer amplification. The assay was immunoSEQ multiplex PCR, and TCRdb's table has in-frame clones only and misses some. The V and J calls and clone size come from that table; D and trimming were worked out from the DNA. The sample yields tens of thousands of clones, 89% seen once. The sequenced sample consisted of peripheral blood. The chain combines TRBV7-3 with TRBJ2-2, with 7 positions matching TRBD2. The sequence was obtained from a woman aged 40 to 49 with active or convalescent COVID-19. The DNA of the CDR3 is TGTGCCAGCAGCTTTCAGGGAGGGACCGGGGAGCTGTTTTTT. This sequence encodes CASSFQGGTGELFF.